These T cell receptor beta chains were read from a single sample in a study of shared clonotypes between healthy human individuals. Using immunoSEQ multiplex PCR, the repertoire was profiled, and TCRdb retains in-frame clones only, with some absent. Found here are about 2 million clones, roughly 94% of them singletons; the top ten hold approximately 1.2%. Sequencing was performed on naive CD8+ T cells sorted from blood. These receptors were collected from a man aged 18 to 35 in good health. CDR3s include the opening cysteine and the closing phenylalanine or tryptophan. The order of the fields is J gene, V gene, CDR3 protein.

TRBJ1-4 TRBV6-1 CASSETFGGGEKLFF
TRBJ2-3 TRBV11-2 CASSLVTPDTQYF
TRBJ2-1 TRBV6-1 CASSEAWGRNDEQFF
TRBJ2-7 TRBV19 CASSFGLASYEQYF
TRBJ2-1 TRBV27 CASSSSSGTYNEQFF
TRBJ2-3 TRBV28 CASSSTRGYTQYF
TRBJ2-7 TRBV10-2 CASVEAGYEQYF
TRBJ2-5 TRBV6-1 CASSEGLGLAGQETQYF
TRBJ1-5 TRBV6-1 CASSRTGGNQPQHF
TRBJ1-1 TRBV19 CASSAQGAGSMNTEAFF
TRBJ2-3 TRBV4-3 CASSQEGQGALDTQYF
TRBJ2-1 TRBV6-6 CASSYEQGAYNEQFF
TRBJ2-1 TRBV9 CASSGALTSGGIGEQFF
TRBJ2-7 TRBV2 CASSVRPASEQYF
TRBJ2-2 TRBV11-2 CASSLSWGGELFF
TRBJ2-1 TRBV2 CASRGPPSPIGEQFF
TRBJ1-3 TRBV6-5 CASSYGDRFSGNTIYF
TRBJ2-7 TRBV6-5 CASRPGQGDNEQYF
TRBJ2-1 TRBV19 CASSIVGSNNEQFF
TRBJ2-5 TRBV4-1 CASSQDGTHEETQYF
TRBJ1-2 TRBV7-9 CASSLGSYGYTF
TRBJ2-3 TRBV27 CASSPFREGADTQYF
TRBJ2-2 TRBV7-9 CASSPDWAETNTGELFF
TRBJ2-3 TRBV7-6 CASSLGPGGTDTQYF
TRBJ2-7 TRBV6-1 CASRPVGEVGEQYF
TRBJ2-7 TRBV27 CASSVTPGGYEQYF
TRBJ2-7 TRBV28 CASSLGQGAGSYEQYF
TRBJ2-1 TRBV11-3 CASTRSGSSEQFF
TRBJ2-7 TRBV7-2 CASSLGRGLISYEQYF
TRBJ2-3 TRBV19 CASSIGVLVSTGTQYF
TRBJ2-7 TRBV13 CASSLLSYEQYF
TRBJ1-1 TRBV18 CASSPYTGNTEAFF
TRBJ2-7 TRBV5-4 CASSDGTSLREQYF
TRBJ2-1 TRBV6-1 CASSELSGDYNEQFF
TRBJ2-1 TRBV27 CASRTGGSGYNEQFF
TRBJ2-5 TRBV5-8 CASSVGTGLETQYF
TRBJ2-2 TRBV6-6 CASRSSLVGELFF
TRBJ2-4 TRBV27 CASSLGVGVGKNIQYF
TRBJ2-1 TRBV9 CASSVVSGDYNEQFF
TRBJ1-6 TRBV25-1 CASSFGGINSPLHF
TRBJ2-7 TRBV5-1 CASSSISGGISNEQYF
TRBJ1-1 TRBV23-1 CASSQSPGLTEAFF
TRBJ2-7 TRBV28 CASRELGPNYEQYF
TRBJ2-1 TRBV6-4 CASSPSGGPYNEQFF
TRBJ1-4 TRBV5-6 CASSFGQGDEKLFF
TRBJ1-4 TRBV7-9 CASSLQGWEKLFF
TRBJ2-1 TRBV11-2 CASVGLAPDEQFF
TRBJ1-4 TRBV4-1 CASSPRDTLPTNEKLFF
TRBJ1-6 TRBV6-1 CASSETEGYGIWSPLHF
TRBJ2-5 TRBV5-4 CASSLGLYQETQYF
TRBJ1-6 TRBV7-2 CASSRAPIDDGVSPLHF
TRBJ1-6 TRBV5-1 CASSWGGGADNSPLHF
TRBJ1-5 TRBV15 CATSRRQGNQPQHF
TRBJ2-1 TRBV6-5 CASSEMGNEQFF
TRBJ2-3 TRBV30 CAWSDPGLLGDTQYF
TRBJ1-4 TRBV13 CASSLVGYNEKLFF
TRBJ2-1 TRBV30 CAWSVMGSEQFF